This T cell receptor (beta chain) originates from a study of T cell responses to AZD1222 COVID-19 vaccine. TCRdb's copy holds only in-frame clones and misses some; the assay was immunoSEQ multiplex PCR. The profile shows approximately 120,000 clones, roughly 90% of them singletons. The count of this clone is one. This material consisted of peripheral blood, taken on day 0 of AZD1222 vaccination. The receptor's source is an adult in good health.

The CDR3 DNA reads as TGTGCCAGCAGGGAGACGGGCCGCGGGGAGCTGTTTTTT. This translates into CASRETGRGELFF. V gene TRBV6-5 combines with J gene TRBJ2-2; D is unresolved. This CDR3 is 13 amino acids long. Germline CDR1 is MNHEY and CDR2 is SVGAGI. V dropped 6 bases and J dropped 7 bases, with 12 bases sitting between them.